One and the same sample provided the 3 T cell receptor beta chains below, sequenced in a study of tumor-infiltrating lymphocytes in primary liver carcinoma (TCRdb year 2017). Without any cell sorting, total RNA and DNA were co-extracted from about 20-30 mg of bulk tissue using the AllPrep DNA/RNA mini kit. For sequencing, an Illumina HiSeq 2500 was employed. TCRbeta-specific cDNA was reverse-transcribed from about 0.45 ug total RNA using a constant-region primer and ProtoScript II reverse transcriptase. Three nested multiplex PCR rounds, following a slightly modified ARM-PCR procedure, were used to build the TCRbeta libraries. Each of the first two PCR rounds ran for 9 to 11 cycles using multiplex TRBV1-TRBV30 forward primers together with a Cbeta reverse primer. Through fastp at Q25 and MiXCR, TCRdb rebuilt clones from the public reads, retaining in-frame beta chains. Every entry covers one CDR3 protein and lists the most common genes and DNA from its rows. For this sample the table gives approximately 120,000 distinct CDR3 sequences, of which 64% were detected only once. The ten most abundant clones make up about 8% of the sample.

The sequencing input was liver tumor tissue from sampling region 3. The meaning of the sample's cell subset or site label: tumor region T3, left-lateral pole. The receptors originated from a woman aged 55-69 years with primary liver carcinoma and hepatitis B virus infection.

This clonotype has only one observation. The junction departs from germline at one end; a sequencing error may be responsible. The V gene is TRBV6-6, the J gene TRBJ2-5; TRBD2 might be the D (5 bases). CDR3 length: 15 residues. Germline lookup yields CDR1 MNHNY and CDR2 SVGAGI (reference sequence). The CDR3 nucleotides are TGCGCCAGCAGTTACTACGGGGATCAGCAAGAGACCCAGTACTTC. Translating gives CASSYYGDQQETQYF.

A word on this clonotype: The conserved closing phenylalanine or tryptophan is absent in this CDR3, likely reflecting a read error. The chain recombines TRBV11-2 with TRBJ2-5; D may be TRBD1 or TRBD2 (5 bases each). The CDR3 runs 15 residues. V was cut by 5 bases and J by 2 bases, with 15 bases left in between. Per germline, CDR1 SGHAT and CDR2 FQNNGV. The CDR3 region has the DNA TGTGCCAGCAGCATGGGGCTGGGACCGCAAGAGACCCAGTACCTC. Residues: CASSMGLGPQETQYL.

The V gene is TRBV11-2, the J gene TRBJ2-5; D not certain. Near its end, the DNA agrees better with TRBJ2-1, so the J call may be wrong. This CDR3 has 12 residues. Germline-derived CDR1 and CDR2 are SGHAT and FQNNGV. The CDR3: CASSHLTETQFF. The DNA for the CDR3 is TGTGCCAGCAGCCACCTCACAGAGACTCAGTTCTTC.